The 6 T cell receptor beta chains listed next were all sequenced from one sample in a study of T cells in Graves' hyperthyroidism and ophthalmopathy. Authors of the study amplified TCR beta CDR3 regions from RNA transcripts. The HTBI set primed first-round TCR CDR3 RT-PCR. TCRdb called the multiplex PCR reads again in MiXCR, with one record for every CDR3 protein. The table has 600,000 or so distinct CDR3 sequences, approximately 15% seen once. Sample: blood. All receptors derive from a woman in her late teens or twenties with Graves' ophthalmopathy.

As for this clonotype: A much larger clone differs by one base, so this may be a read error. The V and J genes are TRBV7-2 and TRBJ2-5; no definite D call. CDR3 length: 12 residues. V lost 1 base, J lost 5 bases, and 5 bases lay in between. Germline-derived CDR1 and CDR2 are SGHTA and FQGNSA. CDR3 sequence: CASSLEKETQYF. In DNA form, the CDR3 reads TGTGCCAGCAGCTTAGAAAAGGAGACCCAGTACTTC.

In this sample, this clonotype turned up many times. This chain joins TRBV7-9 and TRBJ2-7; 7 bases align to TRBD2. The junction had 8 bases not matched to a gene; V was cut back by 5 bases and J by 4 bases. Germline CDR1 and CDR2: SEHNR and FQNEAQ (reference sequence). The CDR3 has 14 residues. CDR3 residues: CASSPSGEPYEQYF. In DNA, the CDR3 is TGTGCCAGCAGCCCCAGCGGGGAGCCTTACGAGCAGTACTTC.

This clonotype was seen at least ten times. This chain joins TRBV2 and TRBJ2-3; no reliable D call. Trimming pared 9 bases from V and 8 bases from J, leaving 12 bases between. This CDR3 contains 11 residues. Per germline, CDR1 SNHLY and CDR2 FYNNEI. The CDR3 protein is CASVPESTQYF. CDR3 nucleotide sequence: TGTGCCAGTGTCCCCGAAAGTACGCAGTATTTT.

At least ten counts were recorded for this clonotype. In DNA form, the CDR3 reads TGTGCCAGCAGTTTATCCCCGGGCATCTCCTACGAGCAGTACTTC. It yields the protein CASSLSPGISYEQYF. The chain combines TRBV27 with TRBJ2-7; D remains unclear. Germline V lookup: CDR1 MNHEY, CDR2 SMNVEV (reference sequence). There are 15 residues in the CDR3. V was cut by 0 bases and J by 0 bases, with 9 bases left in between.

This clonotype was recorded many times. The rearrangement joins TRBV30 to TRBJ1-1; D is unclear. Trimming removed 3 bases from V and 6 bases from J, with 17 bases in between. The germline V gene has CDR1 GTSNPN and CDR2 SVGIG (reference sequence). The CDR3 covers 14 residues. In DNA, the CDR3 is TGTGCCTGGAGCGTAAGAGGGATGTCCCCTGAAGCTTTCTTT. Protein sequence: CAWSVRGMSPEAFF.

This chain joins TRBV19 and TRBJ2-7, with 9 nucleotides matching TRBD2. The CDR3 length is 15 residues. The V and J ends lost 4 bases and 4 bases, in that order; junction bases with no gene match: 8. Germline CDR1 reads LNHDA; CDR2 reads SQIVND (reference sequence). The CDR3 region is CASSTAASGMYEQYF. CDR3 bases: TGTGCCAGTAGTACGGCGGCTAGCGGGATGTACGAGCAGTACTTC.